This T cell receptor beta chain was retrieved from a study of regulatory T cells in long-lasting Graves disease. Study-level points and caveats: Persistent disease samples used TRBV28, TRBJ1-2 and TRBJ2-5 preferentially.

Time point indicated: newly diagnosed GD, antithyroid drugs for less than 3 months. Extracted RNA from PBMCs served as the source of the TCR library. An endocrinology department in Xi'an, China, supplied the patients. iRepertoire HTBI primers and Arm-PCR of CDR3 regions built TCR beta libraries. TCRdb reanalysed the multiplex PCR reads using MiXCR and keeps one entry per CDR3 protein. Of about 350,000 distinct CDR3 sequences in the sample, 15% to 20% were seen once. Trimming removed 8 bases from V and 4 bases from J, with 14 bases in between. This CDR3 region has 14 residues. The V gene's germline CDR1 is MNHEY and CDR2 SVGEGT. This clonotype has just a few counts. The target antigen is unknown. This sample was also put to use in a study of T cells in Graves' hyperthyroidism and ophthalmopathy. That study adds: Calling Graves' hyperthyroidism stable meant ophthalmopathy did not progress within 18 months. First-round RT-PCR of the TCR CDR3 relied on the HTBI primer set.

The rearrangement uses TRBV6-2 or TRBV6-3 and TRBJ1-4; D ambiguous. Sequenced here: peripheral blood mononuclear cells (PBMCs), sampled at new diagnosis, from a patient treated with antithyroid drugs. The TCR originated in a man aged 40-49 years with Graves disease. CDR3 amino acids: CASGRRDYNEKLFF. As DNA, the CDR3 is TGTGCCAGCGGAAGGCGGGATTATAATGAAAAACTGTTTTTT.